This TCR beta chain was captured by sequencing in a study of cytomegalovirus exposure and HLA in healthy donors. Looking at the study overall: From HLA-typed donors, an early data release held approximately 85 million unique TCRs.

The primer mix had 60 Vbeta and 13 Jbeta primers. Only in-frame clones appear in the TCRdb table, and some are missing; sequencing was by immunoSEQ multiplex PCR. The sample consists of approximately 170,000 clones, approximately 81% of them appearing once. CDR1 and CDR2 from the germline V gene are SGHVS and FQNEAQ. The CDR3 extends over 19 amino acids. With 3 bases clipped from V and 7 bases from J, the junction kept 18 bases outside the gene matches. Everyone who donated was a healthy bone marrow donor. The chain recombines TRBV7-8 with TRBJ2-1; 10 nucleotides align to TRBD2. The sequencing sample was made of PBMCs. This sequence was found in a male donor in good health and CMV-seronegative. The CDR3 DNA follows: TGTGCCAGCAGCTTTATCTCCAGCGGGGGGGCCGGGGTGTCTAATGAGCAGTTCTTC. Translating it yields CASSFISSGGAGVSNEQFF. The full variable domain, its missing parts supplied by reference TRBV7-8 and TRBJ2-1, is GAGVSQSPRYKVAKRGQDVALRCDPISGHVSLFWYQQALGQGPEFLTYFQNEAQLDKSGLPSDRFFAERPEGSVSTLKIQRTQQEDSAVYLCASSFISSGGAGVSNEQFFGPGTRLTVL.